This T cell receptor beta chain is drawn from a study of T cells in Graves' hyperthyroidism and ophthalmopathy. Trimming left V 0 bases short and J 6 bases short, with 9 bases between. CDR1 and CDR2 from the germline V gene are KGHSH and LQKENI. The CDR3 totals 14 residues. RNA transcripts yielded amplified TCR beta CDR3 regions. HTBI primers were employed in a first-round RT-PCR of the TCR CDR3. TCRdb re-called the multiplex PCR reads through MiXCR, storing one row per CDR3 protein. Here the sample spans hundreds of thousands of distinct CDR3 sequences, approximately 16% being singletons. This clonotype turned up a few times. Ophthalmopathy patients had Clinical Activity Score at least 3, NOSPECS grade at least 4, duration under 3 months.

The TCR sequence derives from a woman between 40 and 55 years old with Graves' ophthalmopathy. The sample comprised blood. The chain joins TRBV18 to TRBJ1-5; unclear D gene. CDR3 nucleotides: TGTGCCAGCTCACCACCGGGTGGGAGTCAGCCCCAGCATTTT. This encodes CASSPPGGSQPQHF.